This T cell receptor beta chain was sequenced for a study of cytomegalovirus exposure and HLA in healthy donors. Regarding the study as a whole: As a later analysis revealed, the rate of TCR association differed by HLA locus, with DRB1 most and HLA-C fewest. Immune exposure was documented only through CMV serostatus.

In nominal health when sampled, donors likely had unrecorded immune exposures nonetheless. As to this clone: The antigen remains undetermined.

The V segment lost 5 bases and the J segment 3 bases; nucleotides outside the gene matches: 3. Germline loops: CDR1 MNHEY, CDR2 SMNVEV (reference sequence). This CDR3 spans 15 amino acids. The PCR made use of 60 Vbeta and 13 Jbeta primers. Data came from immunoSEQ multiplex PCR; TCRdb stores just in-frame clones and leaves some out. This table lists 95,000 to 110,000 clones. This chain joins TRBV27 and TRBJ2-5; 13 nucleotides align to TRBD2. Sequencing was carried out using PBMCs. This clonotype was obtained from a man between 35 and 55 years old in good health and CMV-seronegative. The CDR3 sequence: CASSPGLAGEETQYF. The CDR3 DNA is TGTGCCAGCAGTCCCGGACTAGCGGGAGAAGAGACCCAGTACTTC.